This T cell receptor (beta chain) was recovered during a study of blood T cell repertoires in COVID-19 (TCRdb year 2020). For the wider study: Samples covering the acute and convalescent phases of COVID-19 were provided by collaborators in the United States, Italy and Spain. The material from the prospective study consisted of cDNA or gDNA derived from T cells, B-cell-depleted T cells, or PBMCs. The dataset comprised deeply sampled blood TCRbeta repertoires from subjects exposed to, actively infected with, or recovered from COVID-19. The repertoires were released in a freely available public database intended as a resource for research on the immune response to SARS-CoV-2. Samples were obtained from the ongoing ImmuneRACE study (first 160 participants) and from roughly 1,300 subjects provided by 6 global collaborators. Nearly every sample came with metadata listing a de-identified subject ID, COVID-19 status, age in years and sex. HLA class I and class II types, where available, came from metadata supplied by the sample provider rather than from assay-based typing. Summary of the overall study and its limitations: The amount of clinical and demographic metadata varied by source and participant and was provided uncurated.

Worth noting for this clone: The antigen it binds to is not known. Within one base of it there is no much larger clone, and no base qualities were kept.

TCRbeta CDR3 regions were amplified from genomic DNA by means of the immunoSEQ Assay, a bias-controlled multiplex PCR. In the authors' own workflow: The number of nucleated cells in each sample was estimated by amplification of reference gene primers within the assay. To quantify the absolute abundance of each unique TCRbeta CDR3 rearrangement, sequence reads were collapsed and filtered. For each sample, productive Simpson clonality was calculated as the square root of Simpson's diversity index across productive rearrangements. TCRdb provides this immuneACCESS table in a form limited to in-frame rearrangements. Some clones are lacking; in checked studies, under half of them reflect an unresolved V gene, and why the rest are absent is not known. V, J and clone size are taken as reported in that table, and D and trimming were inferred from the DNA itself. Here the sample has 80,000 to 90,000 clones; roughly 84% occur a single time. 11% of the sample is held by the ten biggest clonotypes.

Whole blood was collected in K2EDTA tubes by collaborating institutions according to the institutions' own protocols. Collaborator samples were shipped for TCRbeta analysis as frozen whole blood, isolated PBMCs, or DNA extracted from either sample type. Its CDR3 holds 14 amino acids, cysteine through phenylalanine. Only the CDR3 portion is preserved as DNA: 42 bases, with reading frame beginning at the first base. The CDR1 and CDR2 encoded by the germline V gene are SNHLY and FYNNEI. Germline trimming amounts to 5 bases on V and 11 bases on J, with 7 as the count of junction bases outside the gene matches.

The source material was peripheral blood. The sequence came from an older man with acute or convalescent COVID-19. Recombination connected TRBV2 to TRBJ2-3, with TRBD2 matching 13 junction bases. CDR3 region: CASSTSGGAQRQYF. The DNA is as follows: TGTGCCAGCAGTACTAGCGGGGGGGCCCAAAGGCAGTATTTT.